One and the same sample provided the 22 T cell receptor beta chains below, sequenced in a study of blood T cell repertoires in COVID-19. Assay used: immunoSEQ multiplex PCR; TCRdb lists only in-frame clones, some missing. The sample records approximately 240,000 clones, 65% to 85% being singletons. Sequenced input: peripheral blood. These TCRs come from a woman aged 40 to 50 with active or convalescent COVID-19.

The rearrangement links TRBV19 to TRBJ2-5; 10 bases are a match to TRBD1. Per germline, CDR1 LNHDA and CDR2 SQIVND (reference sequence). The V and J ends lost 8 bases and 1 base, in that order; junction bases with no gene match: 7. There are 15 residues in the CDR3. The CDR3: CASGTGAAFQETQYF. CDR3 sequence (DNA): TGTGCCAGTGGGACAGGGGCCGCCTTCCAAGAGACCCAGTACTTC.

The V call is TRBV11-3, the J call TRBJ2-1; possibly TRBD2 for D (6 bases). CDR1 SGHNT and CDR2 YENEEA come from the germline V gene. The CDR3 covers 16 residues. Trimming removed 5 bases from V and 4 bases from J, with 18 bases in between. CDR3 region: CASSLVGEANYNEQFF. CDR3 in DNA: TGTGCCAGCAGCCTCGTGGGGGAGGCGAATTACAATGAGCAGTTCTTC.

The CDR3 nucleotides are TGTGCCAGCAGCTACATTATTCAGGGGGGTGGCTACACCTTC. Protein: CASSYIIQGGGYTF. The rearrangement links TRBV5-5 to TRBJ1-2; 7 bases agree with TRBD1. The CDR3 covers 14 residues. CDR1 SGHKS and CDR2 YYEKEE come from the germline V gene (reference sequence). With 3 bases clipped from V and 7 bases from J, the junction kept 9 bases outside the gene matches.

This clone has ten or more counts. The V call is TRBV27, the J call TRBJ2-7; D possibly corresponds to TRBD1 (5 bases). This CDR3 spans 12 amino acids. Germline V CDR1 and CDR2: MNHEY, SMNVEV (reference sequence). The V end lost 8 bases, the J end lost 10 bases, and 18 bases lay between the germline ends. The CDR3 reads CASGIGVINQYF. DNA of the CDR3: TGTGCCAGCGGCATAGGGGTTATAAACCAGTACTTC.

The chain employs TRBV4-1 and TRBJ1-2; perhaps TRBD1 as D (5 bases). V was pared by 2 bases and J by 1 base, with 11 bases between. CDR1 and CDR2 (germline): MGHRA, YSYEKL. The CDR3 is made up of 15 amino acids. In DNA form, the CDR3 reads TGCGCCAGCAGCCAAACCCAGGGAAATAACTATGGCTACACCTTC. As protein: CASSQTQGNNYGYTF.

This sequence joins TRBV18 and TRBJ1-6; D unclear. V lost 3 bases to trimming and J lost 7 bases, with 4 bases between them. The length of the CDR3 is 12 residues. From germline, CDR1 is KGHSH and CDR2 LQKENI. CDR3 sequence: CASSPGNSPLHF. The CDR3 DNA reads as TGTGCCAGCTCACCCGGGAATTCACCCCTCCACTTT.

This clone appeared a few times. This chain connects TRBV28 to TRBJ1-6, with no clear D. Trimming removed 8 bases from V and 0 bases from J, with 14 bases in between. The CDR3 is 16 amino acids. CDR1 is MDHEN and CDR2 is SYDVKM in the germline V gene. Here the CDR3 reads CASRIQRSSYNSPLHF. CDR3 in DNA: TGTGCCAGCCGTATCCAGCGAAGCTCCTATAATTCACCCCTCCACTTT.

The chain is built from TRBV7-9 and TRBJ2-7, with 7 bases that match TRBD1. This CDR3 has 16 amino acids. V dropped 5 bases and J dropped 3; count of bases not matched to a gene: 13. Germline assignment: CDR1 SEHNR and CDR2 FQNEAQ (reference sequence). The CDR3 is CASSILGRQGHYEQYF. The CDR3 DNA reads as TGTGCCAGCAGCATTTTAGGTAGACAGGGCCACTACGAGCAGTACTTC.

This rearrangement joins TRBV19 to TRBJ2-6; perhaps TRBD2 as D (6 bases). Per germline, CDR1 LNHDA and CDR2 SQIVND (reference sequence). This CDR3 has 14 amino acids. The CDR3 reads CATGGLTGANVLTF. CDR3 sequence (DNA): TGTGCAACCGGAGGGTTAACTGGGGCCAACGTCCTGACTTTC.

CDR3 in DNA: TGTGCCTGGAGTGTTCTACCGGGACAGGCGAACACTGAAGCTTTCTTT. Encoded protein: CAWSVLPGQANTEAFF. The V gene is TRBV30, the J gene TRBJ1-1; TRBD1 agrees at 8 bases. Trimming removed 0 bases from V and 1 base from J; junction bases left unmatched: 7. From germline, CDR1 is GTSNPN and CDR2 SVGIG (reference sequence). The CDR3 extends over 16 amino acids.

The chain is built from TRBV5-1 and TRBJ1-4; D is unresolved. CDR1 SGHRS and CDR2 YFSETQ come from the germline V gene. The CDR3 has 15 amino acids. V lost 4 bases and J lost 0, with 10 bases in between. CDR3 sequence: CASSVTGATNEKLFF. The CDR3 DNA sequence: TGCGCCAGCAGCGTAACGGGAGCAACTAATGAAAAACTGTTTTTT.

The chain carries TRBV15 and TRBJ2-5, with a possible D match to TRBD1 (5 bases). Trimming took 3 bases from V and 0 from J, leaving 11 bases between them. The CDR3 is 15 amino acids. CDR1 and CDR2 (germline): LNHNV, YYDKDF (reference sequence). The CDR3 loop is CATSSSRVNQETQYF. The DNA of the CDR3 is TGTGCCACCAGCAGCTCCAGGGTTAACCAAGAGACCCAGTACTTC. Based on the CDR3 plus reference TRBV15 and TRBJ2-5, the full variable domain is DAMVIQNPRYQVTQFGKPVTLSCSQTLNHNVMYWYQQKSSQAPKLLFHYYDKDFNNEADTPDNFQSRRPNTSFCFLDIRSPGLGDTAMYLCATSSSRVNQETQYFGPGTRLLVL.

The chain recombines TRBV19 with TRBJ2-3; 8 bases match TRBD1. CDR1 and CDR2 from the germline V gene are LNHDA and SQIVND (reference sequence). The V and J ends lost 6 bases and 2 bases, in that order; junction bases with no gene match: 16. This CDR3 is 18 amino acids long. The CDR3, as DNA: TGTGCCAGTAGGGGATCACTATGGTCCAGGGGGCCCACAGATACGCAGTATTTT. Translating gives CASRGSLWSRGPTDTQYF.

Here the CDR3 DNA reads TGTGCCAGCAGCGAGGGACTAAGGCGGGATACGCAGTATTTT. This gives the protein CASSEGLRRDTQYF. The chain joins TRBV9 to TRBJ2-3; TRBD2 aligns across 7 bases. J lost 6 bases, V lost 3 bases, and 7 bases had no gene match. The CDR3 covers 14 residues. Germline V CDR1 and CDR2: SGDLS, YYNGEE.

The chain is built from TRBV9 and TRBJ1-3; a possible D gene is TRBD1 (6 bases). The V end lost 3 bases, the J end lost 0 bases, and 13 bases lay between the germline ends. The germline gives CDR1 SGDLS, CDR2 YYNGEE. This CDR3 is built from 16 residues. The CDR3, as DNA: TGTGCCAGCAGCGGTGGGGGCAAGAGCTCTGGAAACACCATATATTTT. Amino acid sequence: CASSGGGKSSGNTIYF.

CDR3 region: CASSLGSGGGYTF. CDR3 DNA: TGTGCCAGCAGTTTAGGGTCAGGGGGTGGCTACACCTTC. V gene TRBV12-3 or TRBV12-4 combines with J gene TRBJ1-2, with 7 bases identical to TRBD1. This CDR3 has 13 amino acids. Germline trimming cut 1 base from V and 7 bases from J; bases unmatched to any gene: 3.

V is TRBV19 and J is TRBJ1-2, with no clear D. The V gene lost 0 bases and the J gene lost 3 bases, with 8 bases spanning the gap. Germline-derived CDR1 and CDR2 are LNHDA and SQIVND (reference sequence). The CDR3 contains 14 residues. The CDR3 loop reads CASSIDPWHYGYTF. In DNA form, the CDR3 reads TGTGCCAGTAGTATAGATCCGTGGCACTATGGCTACACCTTC. Drawing the rest from reference TRBV19 and TRBJ1-2, the complete variable domain is DGGITQSPKYLFRKEGQNVTLSCEQNLNHDAMYWYRQDPGQGLRLIYYSQIVNDFQKGDIAEGYSVSREKKESFPLTVTSAQKNPTAFYLCASSIDPWHYGYTFGSGTRLTVV.

As regards this clone: The same CDR3 is also encoded by other DNA sequences in this sample. The genes are TRBV5-6 and TRBJ1-2; D is unclear. The length of the CDR3 is 13 residues. Germline V gene lookup returns CDR1 SGHDT and CDR2 YYEEEE. V was pared by 0 bases and J by 2 bases, with 5 bases between. CDR3: CASSLGQNYGYTF. The CDR3 DNA reads as TGTGCCAGCAGCTTGGGGCAGAACTATGGCTACACCTTC.

The rearrangement uses TRBV9 and TRBJ2-2; 7 positions match TRBD1. This CDR3 region has 15 residues. The V gene's germline CDR1 is SGDLS and CDR2 YYNGEE. The V gene end was trimmed by 4 bases and the J gene end by 1 base; junction bases not matched to a gene: 4. The DNA of the CDR3 is TGTGCCAGCAGCTCGGGACAGCAGAACACCGGGGAGCTGTTTTTT. Protein sequence: CASSSGQQNTGELFF.

The chain has TRBV13 and TRBJ1-1; TRBD1 agrees at 9 bases. Germline V gene sequence: CDR1 PRHDT, CDR2 FYEKMQ (reference sequence). This CDR3 comprises 18 residues. V was pared by 4 bases and J by 3 bases, with 15 bases of the junction left unmatched. This CDR3 is CASSSLPGTGRSDTEAFF. The DNA for the CDR3 is TGTGCCAGCAGCTCACTGCCCGGGACAGGGAGGTCCGACACTGAAGCTTTCTTT. The full variable domain, its missing parts supplied by reference TRBV13 and TRBJ1-1, is AAGVIQSPRHLIKEKRETATLKCYPIPRHDTVYWYQQGPGQDPQFLISFYEKMQSDKGSIPDRFSAQQFSDYHSELNMSSLELGDSALYFCASSSLPGTGRSDTEAFFGQGTRLTVV.

The rearrangement uses TRBV6-5 and TRBJ2-1; TRBD2 might be the D (7 bases). Per germline, CDR1 MNHEY and CDR2 SVGAGI. The CDR3 sequence is 15 residues long. The V end lost 6 bases, the J end lost 7 bases, and 19 bases lay between the germline ends. The CDR3: CASSPSAGAENEQFF. The DNA for the CDR3 is TGTGCCAGCAGCCCCTCTGCGGGGGCGGAAAATGAGCAGTTCTTC.

This clone turned up a few times. The chain links TRBV2 to TRBJ1-5, with 7 bases identical to TRBD1. Per germline, CDR1 SNHLY and CDR2 FYNNEI. Germline trimming cut 8 bases from V and 5 bases from J; bases unmatched to any gene: 6. The CDR3 extends over 13 amino acids. CDR3 DNA: TGTGCCAGCGCGGGACAGCTTTATCAGCCCCAGCATTTT. This encodes CASAGQLYQPQHF.